The text below deals with one T cell receptor beta chain. Only in-frame clones appear in the TCRdb table, and some are missing; sequencing was by immunoSEQ multiplex PCR. The sample holds about 320,000 clones, roughly 90% seen once. This sample was taken from a study of blood T cell repertoires in COVID-19. As for the study in general: There were acute and convalescent COVID-19 samples, and they came from the United States, Italy and Spain.

This TCR derives from a man younger than 35 who had recovered from COVID-19. Sequenced sample: peripheral blood.

This CDR3 reads CASSDWTGGDEQFF. For the CDR3, the DNA is TGCGCCAGCAGCGACTGGACAGGGGGCGATGAGCAGTTCTTC. The V gene is TRBV5-1, the J gene TRBJ2-1, with 11 bases that match TRBD1. The germline V gene encodes CDR1 SGHRS and CDR2 YFSETQ. The CDR3 spans 14 residues. With 4 bases clipped from V and 8 bases from J, the junction kept 5 bases outside the gene matches.